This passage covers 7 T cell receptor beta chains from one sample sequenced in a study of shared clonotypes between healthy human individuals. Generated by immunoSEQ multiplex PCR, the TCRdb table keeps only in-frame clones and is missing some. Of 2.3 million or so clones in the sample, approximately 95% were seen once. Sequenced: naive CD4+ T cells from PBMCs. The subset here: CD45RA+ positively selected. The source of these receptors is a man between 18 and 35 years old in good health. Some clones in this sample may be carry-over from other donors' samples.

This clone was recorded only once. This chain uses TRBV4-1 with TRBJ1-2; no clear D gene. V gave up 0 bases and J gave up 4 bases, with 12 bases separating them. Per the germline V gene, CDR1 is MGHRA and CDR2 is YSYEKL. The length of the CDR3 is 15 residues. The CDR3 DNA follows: TGCGCCAGCAGCCAAGACATGGGCGGCCCCTATGGCTACACCTTC. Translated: CASSQDMGGPYGYTF.

CDR3 sequence (DNA): TGCGCCAGCAGTGATTGGGCGGCAAGGGGTTACGAGCAGTACTTC. Protein product: CASSDWAARGYEQYF. The chain employs TRBV10-2 and TRBJ2-7, with D maybe TRBD1 (5 bases). The length of the CDR3 is 15 residues. Germline-derived CDR1 and CDR2 are WSHSY and SAAADI. The V end lost 3 bases, the J end lost 4 bases, and 16 bases lay between the germline ends.

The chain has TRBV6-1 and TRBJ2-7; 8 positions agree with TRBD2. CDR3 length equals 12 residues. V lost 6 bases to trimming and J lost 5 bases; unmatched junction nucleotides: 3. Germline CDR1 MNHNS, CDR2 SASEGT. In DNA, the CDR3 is TGTGCCAGCAGACGGGAGGGCGACGAGCAGTACTTC. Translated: CASRREGDEQYF.

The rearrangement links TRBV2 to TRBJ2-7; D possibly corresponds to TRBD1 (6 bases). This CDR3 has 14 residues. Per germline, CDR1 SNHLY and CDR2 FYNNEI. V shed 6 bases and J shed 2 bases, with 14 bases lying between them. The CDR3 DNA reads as TGTGCCAGCAGAAAACAGGGATCTACCTACGAGCAGTACTTC. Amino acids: CASRKQGSTYEQYF.

DNA for the CDR3: TGTGCCAGCAGCCAGCACGAGCGGGGCAAAAACATTCAGTACTTC. This sequence encodes CASSQHERGKNIQYF. The chain is built from TRBV25-1 and TRBJ2-4; TRBD2 matches at 7 bases. This CDR3 comprises 15 residues. In germline, CDR1 is MGHDK, CDR2 SYGVNS. Trimming removed 6 bases from V and 3 bases from J; junction bases left unmatched: 8.

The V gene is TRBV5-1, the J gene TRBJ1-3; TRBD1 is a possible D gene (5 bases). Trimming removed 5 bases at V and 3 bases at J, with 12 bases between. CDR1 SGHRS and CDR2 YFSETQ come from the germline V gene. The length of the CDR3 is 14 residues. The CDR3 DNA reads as TGCGCCAGCAGGCCTTTGGGACTTGGAAACACCATATATTTT. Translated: CASRPLGLGNTIYF.

The CDR3, as DNA: TGTGCCAGCAGGAAAGAGGGGGGGCCGGAGACTGAAGCTTTCTTT. Its translation is CASRKEGGPETEAFF. The chain carries TRBV2 and TRBJ1-1; D is perhaps TRBD1 (6 bases). The CDR3 covers 15 residues. V was pared by 6 bases and J by 5 bases, with 19 bases between. CDR1 is SNHLY and CDR2 is FYNNEI in the germline V gene.